Listed here are 2 T cell receptor beta chains from one sample, sequenced in a study of cytomegalovirus exposure and HLA in healthy donors (dated by TCRdb to about 2017). Receptors were amplified or captured by the immunoSEQ multiplex PCR assay. For the multiplex PCR, a mixture combining 60 forward primers for TCR Vbeta segments and 13 reverse primers for TCR Jbeta segments was used. Sourced from immuneACCESS, this table was stored by TCRdb with only in-frame sequences that have V and J called. A share of the clones is absent; for the studies checked, an unresolved V gene accounts for under half, and the remainder has no known explanation. The sample table records under 150,000 clones; about 79% of these occur just once. The ten most abundant clones make up roughly 4.2% of the sample. The material sequenced was PBMCs. All receptors come from a middle-aged man in good health and CMV-seropositive.

This clone appeared a single time. This chain uses TRBV18 with TRBJ1-5; 7 positions agree with TRBD1. CDR3 length equals 18 residues. Trimming at V came to 6 bases and at J to 4 bases, leaving 18 bases not matched to a gene. Germline V gives CDR1 KGHSH, CDR2 LQKENI. This chain's CDR3 is CASSPIASGGNGNQPQHF. The CDR3 nucleotides read TGTGCCAGCTCGCCGATTGCCTCAGGGGGAAACGGAAATCAGCCCCAGCATTTT.

The chain combines TRBV5-1 with TRBJ2-7, with 7 bases fitting TRBD2. Germline assignment: CDR1 SGHRS and CDR2 YFSETQ. V shed 0 bases and J 9 bases; nucleotides not matched to a gene: 6. This CDR3 has 13 residues. The CDR3 nucleotides read TGCGCCAGCAGCTTGGAAGAGGGGACTATGCAGTACTTC. Its protein is CASSLEEGTMQYF.